These 27 T cell receptor beta chains were all obtained from the same sample, sequenced in a study of blood T cell repertoires in COVID-19. The method was immunoSEQ multiplex PCR; TCRdb's version includes in-frame clones alone and lacks a portion of them. The sample lists 400,000 or so clones, roughly 87% seen once, with 0.6% to 0.7% in the top ten. The source material was PBMCs or T cells enriched from blood (not recorded which). The receptors originated from a man aged 18 to 30 who had recovered from COVID-19.

This CDR3 reads CASSRTGVTGNTIYF. The DNA of the CDR3 is TGTGCCAGCAGCCGGACAGGGGTTACTGGAAACACCATATATTTT. The J gene is TRBJ1-3, the V gene TRBV5-4; 9 bases match TRBD1. Germline V gene data show CDR1 as SGHNT and CDR2 as YYREEE (reference sequence). V lost 4 bases and J lost 2; bases outside the gene matches: 4. The CDR3 is made up of 15 amino acids.

This clone turned up a few times. The chain couples TRBV7-6 to TRBJ2-2; 11 bases map to TRBD2. The CDR3 loop spans 16 amino acids. CDR1 and CDR2 (germline): SGHVS, FNYEAQ. V was pared by 1 base and J by 4 bases, with 2 bases of the junction left unmatched. CDR3 sequence: CASSLVSGRVTGELFF. The CDR3 region has the DNA TGTGCCAGCAGCTTAGTTAGCGGGAGGGTCACCGGGGAGCTGTTTTTT.

The rearrangement uses TRBV27 and TRBJ2-7; 7 positions match TRBD1. Germline V gene sequence: CDR1 MNHEY, CDR2 SMNVEV (reference sequence). This CDR3 comprises 14 residues. Trimming removed 5 bases from V and 3 bases from J; junction bases left unmatched: 7. The CDR3 sequence is CASSPTWTGYEQYF. Here the CDR3 DNA reads TGTGCCAGCAGTCCCACATGGACAGGCTACGAGCAGTACTTC.

The chain recombines TRBV28 with TRBJ1-5; possibly TRBD1 for D (6 bases). This CDR3 is 14 amino acids long. V shed 10 bases and J shed 7 bases, with 20 bases lying between them. Germline V lookup: CDR1 MDHEN, CDR2 SYDVKM. DNA for the CDR3: TGTGCCATACTGGGGCTCAGGGGCGGCCAGCCCCAGCATTTT. Protein sequence: CAILGLRGGQPQHF. The full variable domain, its missing parts supplied by reference TRBV28 and TRBJ1-5, is DVKVTQSSRYLVKRTGEKVFLECVQDMDHENMFWYRQDPGLGLRLIYFSYDVKMKEKGDIPEGYSVSREKKERFSLILESASTNQTSMYLCAILGLRGGQPQHFGDGTRLSIL.

The gene calls are TRBV11-2 and TRBJ2-2; 7 nucleotides line up with TRBD1. In germline, CDR1 is SGHAT, CDR2 FQNNGV. With 4 bases clipped from V and 1 base from J, the junction kept 3 bases outside the gene matches. The CDR3 is made up of 15 amino acids. Here the CDR3 reads CASSSRTGNTGELFF. The CDR3 region has the DNA TGTGCCAGCAGCTCGAGGACAGGGAACACCGGGGAGCTGTTTTTT.

The chain has TRBV19 and TRBJ2-2, with TRBD2 matching over 10 bases. CDR3 length: 15 residues. Trimming removed 6 bases from V and 3 bases from J; junction bases left unmatched: 4. Germline V gene data show CDR1 as LNHDA and CDR2 as SQIVND (reference sequence). CDR3 sequence: CASRSSGRYTGELFF. In nucleotides, the CDR3 is TGTGCCAGTAGAAGTAGCGGGAGGTACACCGGGGAGCTGTTTTTT.

J is TRBJ1-5 and V is TRBV30, with a tentative D call TRBD1 (5 bases). This CDR3 has 17 amino acids. Germline CDR1 reads GTSNPN; CDR2 reads SVGIG (reference sequence). With 0 bases removed from V and 5 bases from J, the gap between germline ends came to 20 bases. CDR3 protein: CAWSVEGDLVKDQPQHF. The DNA for the CDR3 is TGTGCCTGGAGTGTCGAAGGGGACTTGGTTAAGGATCAGCCCCAGCATTTT. Variable domain in full (rest from reference TRBV30 and TRBJ1-5): SQTIHQWPATLVQPVGSPLSLECTVEGTSNPNLYWYRQAAGRGLQLLFYSVGIGQISSEVPQNLSASRPQDRQFILSSKKLLLSDSGFYLCAWSVEGDLVKDQPQHFGDGTRLSIL.

This rearrangement joins TRBV18 to TRBJ1-1; a weak D match, TRBD1 (6 bases). Trimming took off 6 bases at V and 11 bases at J, with 13 bases between the two ends. CDR1 and CDR2 from the germline V gene are KGHSH and LQKENI. CDR3 size: 11 residues. The CDR3 loop is CASSPGQLAFF. DNA for the CDR3: TGTGCCAGCTCCCCGGGACAACTGGCTTTCTTT.

The chain uses TRBV11-2 and TRBJ1-2; the D gene is possibly TRBD1 (5 bases). The CDR3 loop spans 15 amino acids. V lost 1 base and J 2 bases, leaving 11 bases between the germline ends. The V gene's germline CDR1 is SGHAT and CDR2 FQNNGV. CDR3 in DNA: TGTGCCAGCAGCTTAGGGGGGGAAGCAAACTATGGCTACACCTTC. Its protein is CASSLGGEANYGYTF.

This chain connects TRBV27 to TRBJ2-5; 7 bases are a match to TRBD1. The junction had 5 bases not matched to a gene; V was cut back by 0 bases and J by 4 bases. The CDR3 has 15 amino acids. Germline assignment: CDR1 MNHEY and CDR2 SMNVEV (reference sequence). The CDR3 DNA is TGTGCCAGCAGTTTATCAGGGGGCAGGGGAGAGACCCAGTACTTC. Protein: CASSLSGGRGETQYF.

A single count supports this clone. The V gene is TRBV9, the J gene TRBJ2-1, with TRBD2 identical over 12 bases. Germline CDR1 and CDR2: SGDLS and YYNGEE. Unmatched junction bases numbered 8, after V lost 2 bases and J lost 8 bases. This CDR3 contains 16 residues. The CDR3 sequence: CASSVDLAGGLDEQFF. The CDR3 nucleotides are TGTGCCAGCAGCGTGGACCTAGCGGGGGGGCTTGATGAGCAGTTCTTC. The full variable domain, in which reference TRBV9 and TRBJ2-1 provide the parts outside the CDR3, is DSGVTQTPKHLITATGQRVTLRCSPRSGDLSVYWYQQSLDQGLQFLIQYYNGEERAKGNILERFSAQQFPDLHSELNLSSLELGDSALYFCASSVDLAGGLDEQFFGPGTRLTVL.

Here the CDR3 reads CASSLAQNIQYF. Written as DNA, the CDR3 is TGTGCCAGCAGCTTAGCACAGAACATTCAGTACTTC. J is TRBJ2-4 and V is TRBV7-9, with D uncertain. V lost 0 bases to trimming and J lost 7 bases, with 4 bases between them. The CDR3 runs to 12 residues. Germline values: CDR1 SEHNR, CDR2 FQNEAQ (reference sequence).

The chain uses TRBV30 and TRBJ1-1; 7 bases agree with TRBD1. Germline V gene lookup returns CDR1 GTSNPN and CDR2 SVGIG (reference sequence). CDR3 length: 14 residues. The ends lost 1 base at V and 10 bases at J; junction bases unmatched: 12. The CDR3 here is CAWSASRGGGRAFF. As DNA, the CDR3 is TGTGCCTGGAGTGCGTCCCGAGGGGGCGGTAGAGCTTTCTTT.

The chain carries TRBV2 and TRBJ2-7, with 7 nucleotides matching TRBD1. The V segment lost 7 bases and the J segment 3 bases; nucleotides outside the gene matches: 9. The CDR3 covers 14 residues. CDR1 SNHLY and CDR2 FYNNEI come from the germline V gene. This chain's CDR3 is CASTDFRDSYEQYF. CDR3 in DNA: TGTGCCAGCACTGATTTCCGGGACAGCTACGAGCAGTACTTC.

The chain uses TRBV10-3 and TRBJ2-7; D might be TRBD1 (5 bases). CDR1 and CDR2 from the germline V gene are ENHRY and SYGVKD. CDR3 length: 14 residues. V was cut by 4 bases and J by 0 bases, with 10 bases left in between. CDR3 DNA: TGTGCCATCAGTGTCCAGGGCGGCTCCTACGAGCAGTACTTC. Residues: CAISVQGGSYEQYF.

The V gene is TRBV7-2, the J gene TRBJ1-1; D uncertain. The CDR3 spans 14 residues. V lost 7 bases, J lost 1 base, and 13 bases lay in between. CDR1 and CDR2 (germline): SGHTA, FQGNSA. CDR3 in amino acids: CASTQYTGNTEAFF. The CDR3 DNA is TGTGCCAGCACCCAATACACGGGGAACACTGAAGCTTTCTTT.

The chain carries TRBV28 and TRBJ2-7, with a weak D call TRBD2 (5 bases). CDR1 and CDR2 from the germline V gene are MDHEN and SYDVKM. V was trimmed by 5 bases and J by 1 base, leaving 6 bases between them. The CDR3 consists of 12 residues. The CDR3 here is CASSGESYEQYF. CDR3 sequence (DNA): TGTGCCAGCAGTGGGGAGTCCTACGAGCAGTACTTC.

The CDR3 bases are TGTGCCAGCAGTGAGAGCGGGAGTCTCACAGATACGCAGTATTTT. It yields the protein CASSESGSLTDTQYF. This chain joins TRBV9 and TRBJ2-3; 8 nucleotides match TRBD2. Germline CDR1 SGDLS, CDR2 YYNGEE. The J segment lost 2 bases and the V segment lost 5 bases, leaving 7 bases of the junction unmatched. The CDR3 length is 15 residues.

V is TRBV11-3 and J is TRBJ1-1; TRBD1 might be the D (6 bases). Deletions cut 5 bases from V and 7 bases from J, with 17 bases between. The CDR3 spans 14 residues. CDR1 and CDR2 (germline): SGHNT, YENEEA. The CDR3 is CASSDSRTDLEAFF. CDR3 in DNA: TGTGCCAGCAGCGACTCCCGGACAGACCTTGAAGCTTTCTTT.

The chain combines TRBV13 with TRBJ1-5, with a tentative D call TRBD1 (5 bases). The germline V gene encodes CDR1 PRHDT and CDR2 FYEKMQ (reference sequence). The CDR3 contains 15 residues. Between the trimmed V and J ends, which lost 0 bases and 7 bases, there was a span of 13 bases. The CDR3 region has the DNA TGTGCCAGCAGCTTAGGTCGGTCGGGGGAGCAGCCCCAGCATTTT. Its protein product is CASSLGRSGEQPQHF.

This chain joins TRBV10-3 and TRBJ1-2; D unresolved. The V end lost 4 bases, the J end lost 8 bases, and 11 bases lay between the germline ends. The CDR3 consists of 12 residues. Per the germline V gene, CDR1 is ENHRY and CDR2 is SYGVKD. The CDR3 protein is CAISGPPGGYTF. The CDR3 region has the DNA TGTGCCATCAGTGGGCCACCTGGCGGCTACACCTTC.

The chain is built from TRBV6-2 or TRBV6-3 and TRBJ1-2; D is possibly TRBD1 (6 bases). This CDR3 is built from 13 residues. Germline CDR1 and CDR2: MNHEY and SVGEGT. Between the trimmed V and J ends, which lost 0 bases and 8 bases, there was a span of 10 bases. The CDR3, as DNA: TGTGCCAGCAGTTACTCACAGGGAAGCGGCTACACCTTC. It is translated as CASSYSQGSGYTF.

The chain carries TRBV6-5 and TRBJ2-1; 11 bases match TRBD1. Germline V gives CDR1 MNHEY, CDR2 SVGAGI. V dropped 4 bases and J dropped 6; count of bases not matched to a gene: 5. The CDR3 runs 15 residues. The CDR3 region has the DNA TGTGCCAGCAGTTCCCAGGACAGGGGGCTCAATGAGCAGTTCTTC. Protein product: CASSSQDRGLNEQFF.

This sequence joins TRBV11-2 and TRBJ2-5; TRBD2 agrees at 15 bases. The CDR3 has 17 residues. CDR1 and CDR2 from the germline V gene are SGHAT and FQNNGV. J was trimmed by 5 bases and V by 4 bases; bases with no gene match: 8. In DNA, the CDR3 is TGTGCCAGCAGCTCCGAGAGGACTAGCGGGAGGGTGGAGACCCAGTACTTC. Translating gives CASSSERTSGRVETQYF.

V usage is TRBV2 and J usage is TRBJ2-1; TRBD2 matches at 9 bases. The germline V gene has CDR1 SNHLY and CDR2 FYNNEI. This CDR3 is 13 amino acids long. The V and J ends lost 8 bases and 9 bases, in that order; junction bases with no gene match: 8. DNA for the CDR3: TGTGCCAGCGTATTAGCGGGAGTGTTTGAGCAGTTCTTC. The encoded protein is CASVLAGVFEQFF. Based on the CDR3 plus reference TRBV2 and TRBJ2-1, the full variable domain is EPEVTQTPSHQVTQMGQEVILRCVPISNHLYFYWYRQILGQKVEFLVSFYNNEISEKSEIFDDQFSVERPDGSNFTLKIRSTKLEDSAMYFCASVLAGVFEQFFGPGTRLTVL.

This chain uses TRBV5-1 with TRBJ1-2; D may be TRBD1 (6 bases). Germline-derived CDR1 and CDR2 are SGHRS and YFSETQ. The CDR3 covers 15 residues. V lost 5 bases, J lost 8 bases, and 22 bases lay in between. The CDR3 loop is CASRPQEDRLQGYTF. CDR3 nucleotides: TGCGCCAGCAGGCCTCAAGAAGACAGGCTTCAAGGCTACACCTTC.

The chain employs TRBV27 and TRBJ1-4, with 8 bases identical to TRBD1. Germline-derived CDR1 and CDR2 are MNHEY and SMNVEV (reference sequence). This CDR3 is built from 16 residues. V trimming: 5 bases; J trimming: 6 bases; junction bases outside the gene matches: 11. The CDR3 nucleotides are TGTGCCAGCAGTCTACTCCCCGGGACAGGACATGAAAAACTGTTTTTT. It translates to CASSLLPGTGHEKLFF.